This TCR beta chain stems from a study of PD-1 and CTLA-4 blockade in melanoma. Clones were read by immunoSEQ multiplex PCR, and TCRdb kept only the in-frame ones, dropping some. This table holds approximately 17,000 clones, under 85% found once. CDR3 length: 14 residues. Per the germline V gene, CDR1 is KGHDR and CDR2 is SFDVKD. Trimming took off 4 bases at V and 4 bases at J, with 10 bases between the two ends. The material was CD8+ T cells from peripheral blood, obtained before anti-PD-1 treatment. This receptor was obtained from a human donor with melanoma. The chain joins TRBV24-1 to TRBJ1-5; D remains unclear. The CDR3 region is CATSEGWENQPQHF. CDR3 DNA: TGTGCCACCAGTGAGGGGTGGGAAAATCAGCCCCAGCATTTT.